This T cell receptor beta chain appears in the sequencing data of a study of Ad26.COV2.S vaccination and SARS-CoV-2 variants. Turning to the study itself: The authors gave Ad26.COV2.S intramuscularly, either once or twice 56 days apart. General study results and limits: Considerable breadth of spike-specific CD8+ and CD4+ T cell responses has reportedly been documented following vaccination.

Libraries were prepared by immunoSEQ multiplex PCR; TCRdb keeps only in-frame clonotypes and omits some of them. The table records about 680,000 clones, more than 80% of them present only once. With regard to this clone: Its antigen is not known. One end of the junction is discordant with germline, which a read error may explain.

This CDR3 contains 15 residues. From germline, CDR1 is LGHDT and CDR2 YNNKEL (reference sequence). Treatment described: some 20 received Ad26.COV2.S at low or high dose, single or two shots; 5 received placebo; per-sample allocation not given. Specimens were obtained on day 63 following the first vaccine or placebo injection. Donation was by an adult aged 18-55 years who was in Boston. The origin of this receptor is a person aged 18-60 years who received the Ad26.COV2.S COVID-19 vaccine or a placebo. The chain uses TRBV3-1 (or the pseudogene TRBV3-2) and TRBJ2-7, with 8 bases fitting TRBD1. The sequencing used peripheral blood, collected in a trial of Ad26.COV2.S vaccine versus placebo. The CDR3 bases are TGTGCCAGCAGCCAAGAAGAAGAGAGTCCGGGACAGGAGATTTTC. Its protein is CASSQEEESPGQEIF.